The present entry profiles one TCR beta chain with its context. This sample stems from a study of OX40 agonist ivuxolimab in advanced cancers. For the study at large: A male proportion of under 90% was recorded, with mean age about 62 years and range about 20 to 90.

The germline gives CDR1 WSHSY, CDR2 SAAADI. CDR3 size: 15 residues. Trimming at V came to 2 bases and at J to 3 bases, leaving 6 bases not matched to a gene. Generated by immunoSEQ multiplex PCR, the TCRdb table keeps only in-frame clones and is missing some. The sample yields approximately 49,000 clones, 83% seen once. This TCR was sampled from an adult with an advanced solid tumor such as melanoma, head and neck, liver or kidney cancer. Specimen: CD4+ or CD8+ T cells sorted from blood, collected in a trial of the OX40 agonist ivuxolimab. V is TRBV10-2 and J is TRBJ1-1, with 7 bases identical to TRBD1. CDR3 amino acids: CASSENRGSDTEAFF. In DNA, the CDR3 is TGCGCCAGCAGTGAGAACAGGGGATCGGACACTGAAGCTTTCTTT.